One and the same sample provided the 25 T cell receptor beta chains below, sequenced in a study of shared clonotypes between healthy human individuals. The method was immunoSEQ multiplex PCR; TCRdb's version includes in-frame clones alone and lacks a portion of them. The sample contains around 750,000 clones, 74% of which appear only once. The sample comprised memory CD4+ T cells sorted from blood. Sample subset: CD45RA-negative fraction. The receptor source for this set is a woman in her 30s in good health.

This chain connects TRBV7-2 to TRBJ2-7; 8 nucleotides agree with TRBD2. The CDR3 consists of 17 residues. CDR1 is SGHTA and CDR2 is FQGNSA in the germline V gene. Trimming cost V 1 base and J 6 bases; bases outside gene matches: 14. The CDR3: CASSLGASSGSRSEQYF. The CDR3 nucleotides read TGTGCCAGCAGCTTAGGGGCGAGCAGCGGGAGTAGGTCCGAGCAGTACTTC.

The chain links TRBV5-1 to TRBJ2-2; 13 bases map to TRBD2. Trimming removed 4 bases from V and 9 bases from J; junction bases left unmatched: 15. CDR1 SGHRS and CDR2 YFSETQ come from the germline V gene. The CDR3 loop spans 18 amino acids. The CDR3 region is CASSRRNGLAGDFRELFF. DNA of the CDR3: TGCGCCAGCAGCCGCAGGAATGGACTAGCGGGAGACTTCCGGGAGCTGTTTTTT.

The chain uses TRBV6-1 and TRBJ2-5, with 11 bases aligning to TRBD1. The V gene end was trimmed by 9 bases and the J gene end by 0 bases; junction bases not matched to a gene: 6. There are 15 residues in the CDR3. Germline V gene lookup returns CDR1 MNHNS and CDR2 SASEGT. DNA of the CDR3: TGTGCCAGTTCCCGGACAGGGGGCTACCAAGAGACCCAGTACTTC. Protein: CASSRTGGYQETQYF.

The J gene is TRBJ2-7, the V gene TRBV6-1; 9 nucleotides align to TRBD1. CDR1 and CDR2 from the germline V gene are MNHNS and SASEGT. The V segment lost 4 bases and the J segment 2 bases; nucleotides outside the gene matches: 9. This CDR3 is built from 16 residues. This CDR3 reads CASSGLRQGGAYEQYF. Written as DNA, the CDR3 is TGTGCCAGCAGTGGATTACGACAGGGGGGGGCCTACGAGCAGTACTTC.

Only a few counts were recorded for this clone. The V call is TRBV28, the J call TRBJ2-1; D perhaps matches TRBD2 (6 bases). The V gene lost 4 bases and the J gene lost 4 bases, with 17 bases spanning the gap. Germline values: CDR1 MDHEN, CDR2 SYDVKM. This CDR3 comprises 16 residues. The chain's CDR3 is CASSSGVEGRYNEQFF. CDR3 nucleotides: TGTGCCAGCAGTTCCGGAGTGGAGGGTCGGTACAATGAGCAGTTCTTC.

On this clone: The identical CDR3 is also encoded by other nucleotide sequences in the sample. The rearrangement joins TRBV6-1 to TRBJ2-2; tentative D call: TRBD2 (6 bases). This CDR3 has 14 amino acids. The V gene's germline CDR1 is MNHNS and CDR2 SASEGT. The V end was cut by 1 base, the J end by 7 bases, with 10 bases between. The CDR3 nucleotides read TGTGCCAGCAGTGAAGGGCTAGCGAGCGGGGAGCTGTTTTTT. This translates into CASSEGLASGELFF.

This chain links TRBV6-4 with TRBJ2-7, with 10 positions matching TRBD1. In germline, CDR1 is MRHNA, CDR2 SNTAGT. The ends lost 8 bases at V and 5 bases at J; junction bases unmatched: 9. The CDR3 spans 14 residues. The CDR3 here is CASSPGTGDNEQYF. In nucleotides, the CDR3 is TGTGCCAGCTCTCCCGGGACAGGGGACAACGAGCAGTACTTC.

The CDR3 nucleotides are TGTGCCAGCAGTTCCTACAGGGGGAACTATGGCTACACCTTC. Amino acid sequence: CASSSYRGNYGYTF. The V gene is TRBV6-5, the J gene TRBJ1-2; 8 nucleotides align to TRBD1. Germline CDR1 and CDR2: MNHEY and SVGAGI. The ends lost 4 bases at V and 2 bases at J; junction bases unmatched: 3. This CDR3 contains 14 residues.

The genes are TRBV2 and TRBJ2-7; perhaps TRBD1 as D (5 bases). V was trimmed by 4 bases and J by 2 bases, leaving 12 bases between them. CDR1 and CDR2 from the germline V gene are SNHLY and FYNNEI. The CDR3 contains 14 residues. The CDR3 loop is CASSGQGSAYEQYF. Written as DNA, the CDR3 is TGTGCCAGCAGTGGGCAGGGTAGTGCCTACGAGCAGTACTTC.

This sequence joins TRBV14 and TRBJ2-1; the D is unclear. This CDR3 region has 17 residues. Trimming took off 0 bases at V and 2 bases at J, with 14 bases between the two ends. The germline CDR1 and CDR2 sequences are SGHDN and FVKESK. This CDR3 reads CASSQDLGPLTYNEQFF. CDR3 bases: TGTGCCAGCAGCCAAGATCTTGGTCCCCTTACCTACAATGAGCAGTTCTTC. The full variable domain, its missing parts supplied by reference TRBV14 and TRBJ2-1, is EAGVTQFPSHSVIEKGQTVTLRCDPISGHDNLYWYRRVMGKEIKFLLHFVKESKQDESGMPNNRFLAERTGGTYSTLKVQPAELEDSGVYFCASSQDLGPLTYNEQFFGPGTRLTVL.

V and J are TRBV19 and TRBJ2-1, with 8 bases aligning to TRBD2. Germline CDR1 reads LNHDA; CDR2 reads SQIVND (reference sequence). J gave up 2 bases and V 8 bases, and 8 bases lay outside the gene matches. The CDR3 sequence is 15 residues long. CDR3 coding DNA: TGTGCCAGTCGTCCAGCGGGAGTGCCCTACAATGAGCAGTTCTTC. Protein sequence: CASRPAGVPYNEQFF.

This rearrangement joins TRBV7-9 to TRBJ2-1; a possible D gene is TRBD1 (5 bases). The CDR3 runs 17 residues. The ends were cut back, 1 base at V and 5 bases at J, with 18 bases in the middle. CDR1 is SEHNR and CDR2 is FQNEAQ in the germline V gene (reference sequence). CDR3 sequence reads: CASSLVVTQGYDNEQFF. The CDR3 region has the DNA TGTGCCAGCAGCTTAGTGGTGACCCAGGGCTATGACAATGAGCAGTTCTTC. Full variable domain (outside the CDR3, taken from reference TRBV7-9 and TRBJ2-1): DTGVSQNPRHKITKRGQNVTFRCDPISEHNRLYWYRQTLGQGPEFLTYFQNEAQLEKSRLLSDRFSAERPKGSFSTLEIQRTEQGDSAMYLCASSLVVTQGYDNEQFFGPGTRLTVL.

The CDR3 DNA sequence: TGTGCCACCAGCAGAGGGGGAACAGATACGCAGTATTTT. Amino acid sequence: CATSRGGTDTQYF. V is TRBV15 and J is TRBJ2-3; D uncertain. Trimming pared 1 base from V and 3 bases from J, leaving 5 bases between. CDR3 length: 13 residues. Germline V gene lookup returns CDR1 LNHNV and CDR2 YYDKDF (reference sequence).

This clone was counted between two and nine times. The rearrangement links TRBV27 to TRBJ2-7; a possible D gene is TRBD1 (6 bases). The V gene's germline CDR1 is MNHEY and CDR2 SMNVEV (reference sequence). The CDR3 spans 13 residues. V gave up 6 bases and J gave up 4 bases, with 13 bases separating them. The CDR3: CASSFAGEYEQYF. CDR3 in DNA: TGTGCCAGCAGCTTTGCAGGGGAGTACGAGCAGTACTTC.

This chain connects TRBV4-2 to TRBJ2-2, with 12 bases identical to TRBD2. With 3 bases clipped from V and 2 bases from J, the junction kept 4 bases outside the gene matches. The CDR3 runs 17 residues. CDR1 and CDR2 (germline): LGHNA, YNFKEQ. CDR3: CASSQKGLAGNTGELFF. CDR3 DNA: TGTGCCAGCAGCCAGAAAGGACTAGCGGGAAACACCGGGGAGCTGTTTTTT.

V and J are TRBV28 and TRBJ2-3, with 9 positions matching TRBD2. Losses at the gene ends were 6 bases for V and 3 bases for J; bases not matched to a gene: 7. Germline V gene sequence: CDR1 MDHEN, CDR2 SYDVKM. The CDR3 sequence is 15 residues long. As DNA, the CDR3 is TGTGCCAGCAGGGGTAGCGGGAGAGGGACAGATACGCAGTATTTT. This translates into CASRGSGRGTDTQYF.

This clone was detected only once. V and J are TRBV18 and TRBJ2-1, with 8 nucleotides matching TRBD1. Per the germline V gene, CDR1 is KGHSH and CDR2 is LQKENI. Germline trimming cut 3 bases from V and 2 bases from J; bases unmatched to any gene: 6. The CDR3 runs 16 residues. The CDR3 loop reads CASSPGQGMTYNEQFF. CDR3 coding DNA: TGTGCCAGCTCACCCGGACAGGGAATGACCTACAATGAGCAGTTCTTC.

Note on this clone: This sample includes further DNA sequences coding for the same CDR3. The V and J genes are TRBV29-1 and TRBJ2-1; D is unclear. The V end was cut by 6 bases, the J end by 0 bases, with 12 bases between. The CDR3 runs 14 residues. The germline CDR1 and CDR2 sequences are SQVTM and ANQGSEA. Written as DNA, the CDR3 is TGCAGCGTAGGCGGAGAATCCTCCTACAATGAGCAGTTCTTC. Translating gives CSVGGESSYNEQFF.

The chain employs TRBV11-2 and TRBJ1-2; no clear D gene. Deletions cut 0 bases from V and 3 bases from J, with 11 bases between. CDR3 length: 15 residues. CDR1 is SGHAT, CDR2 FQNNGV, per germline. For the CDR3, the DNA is TGTGCCAGCAGCTTAGATCTGGTCACCTACTATGGCTACACCTTC. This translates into CASSLDLVTYYGYTF.

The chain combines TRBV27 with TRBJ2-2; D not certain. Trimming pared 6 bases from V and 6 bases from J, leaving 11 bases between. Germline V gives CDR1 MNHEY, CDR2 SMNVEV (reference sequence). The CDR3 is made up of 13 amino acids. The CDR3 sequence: CASRTQLAGELFF. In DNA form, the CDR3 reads TGTGCCAGCAGGACCCAGCTAGCCGGGGAGCTGTTTTTT.

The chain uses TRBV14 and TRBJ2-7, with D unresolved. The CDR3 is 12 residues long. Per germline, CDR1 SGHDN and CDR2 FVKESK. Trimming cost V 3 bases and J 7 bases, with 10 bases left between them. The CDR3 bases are TGTGCCAGCAGCCACCCGACCCGAGAGCAGTACTTC. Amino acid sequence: CASSHPTREQYF.

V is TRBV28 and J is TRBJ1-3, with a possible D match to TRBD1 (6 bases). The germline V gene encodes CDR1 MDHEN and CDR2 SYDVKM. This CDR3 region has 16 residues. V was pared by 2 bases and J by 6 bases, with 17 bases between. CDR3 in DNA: TGTGCCAGCAGTTTAAAGGTCACAGGGACTTTAAACACCATATATTTT. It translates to CASSLKVTGTLNTIYF. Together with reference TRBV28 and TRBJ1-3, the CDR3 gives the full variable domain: DVKVTQSSRYLVKRTGEKVFLECVQDMDHENMFWYRQDPGLGLRLIYFSYDVKMKEKGDIPEGYSVSREKKERFSLILESASTNQTSMYLCASSLKVTGTLNTIYFGEGSWLTVV.

Here the CDR3 DNA reads TGTGCCAGCAGCTTAGCCAGTGGGTCCGGGGAGCTGTTTTTT. This gives the protein CASSLASGSGELFF. The V and J genes are TRBV11-1 and TRBJ2-2, with D unresolved. The germline V gene has CDR1 SGHAT and CDR2 FQDESV (reference sequence). V shed 0 bases and J shed 6 bases, with 8 bases lying between them. The CDR3 loop spans 14 amino acids. The whole variable domain, filled in from reference TRBV11-1 and TRBJ2-2, reads EAEVAQSPRYKITEKSQAVAFWCDPISGHATLYWYRQILGQGPELLVQFQDESVVDDSQLPKDRFSAERLKGVDSTLKIQPAELGDSAMYLCASSLASGSGELFFGEGSRLTVL.

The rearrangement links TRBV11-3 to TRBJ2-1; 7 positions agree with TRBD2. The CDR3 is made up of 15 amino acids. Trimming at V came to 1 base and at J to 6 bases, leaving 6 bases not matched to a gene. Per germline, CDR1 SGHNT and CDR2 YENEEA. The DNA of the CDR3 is TGTGCCAGCAGCTTAGTTGCGGGAGTGGCCAATGAGCAGTTCTTC. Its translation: CASSLVAGVANEQFF.

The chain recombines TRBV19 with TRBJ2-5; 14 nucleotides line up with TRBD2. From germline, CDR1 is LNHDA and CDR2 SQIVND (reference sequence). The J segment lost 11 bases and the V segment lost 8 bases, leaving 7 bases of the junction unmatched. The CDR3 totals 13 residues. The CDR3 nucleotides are TGTGCCAGTGGGACTAGCGGGAGAGGTGAGCAGTACTTC. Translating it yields CASGTSGRGEQYF.